This T cell receptor beta chain is drawn from a study of early T cells in non-severe SARS-CoV-2 infection. Study context: Chains stayed unpaired after sequencing of bulk RNA from unsorted whole blood. Study-wide results and caveats: Matches to VDJdb favored anti-spike CD8 responses and missed private and CD4 specificities.

Germline assignment: CDR1 MNHEY and CDR2 SVGAGI. Trimming took off 6 bases at V and 2 bases at J, with 18 bases between the two ends. The CDR3 runs 16 residues. Attachment of unique molecular identifiers was made to individual cDNA molecules. TCRdb re-called the 5' RACE reads through MiXCR, storing one row per CDR3 protein. The sample has 40,000 or so distinct CDR3 sequences, more than 4.5% seen once. This clonotype has ten or more counts. Its specificity is not known. This receptor was identified in an adult who was a healthcare worker with PCR-confirmed SARS-CoV-2 infection or an uninfected control (not recorded which). This chain connects TRBV6-5 to TRBJ2-3, with D maybe TRBD2 (6 bases). The material sequenced was whole blood, taken at baseline. CDR3 DNA sequence: TGTGCCAGCAGCCCTGCGGGACTCCCAGTCACAGATACGCAGTATTTT. Its translation is CASSPAGLPVTDTQYF.